This paragraph reports one T cell receptor (beta chain). Profiling relied on immunoSEQ multiplex PCR, and the TCRdb table lists in-frame clones only, not all of them. The data contain about 80,000 clones, around 97% of them singletons. These data originate in a study of technical replicates of blood from a few donors. Material: T cells isolated from PBMCs. This sequence originates from a human donor in good health.

CDR3 nucleotide sequence: TGTGCCAGCAGCGCGGGGGGGCCCGCCTACAATGAGCAGTTCTTC. Residues: CASSAGGPAYNEQFF. This sequence joins TRBV9 and TRBJ2-1; 8 bases are shared with TRBD2. V lost 3 bases, J lost 2 bases, and 4 bases stayed unmatched. The CDR3 is 15 residues long. CDR1 is SGDLS and CDR2 is YYNGEE in the germline V gene.